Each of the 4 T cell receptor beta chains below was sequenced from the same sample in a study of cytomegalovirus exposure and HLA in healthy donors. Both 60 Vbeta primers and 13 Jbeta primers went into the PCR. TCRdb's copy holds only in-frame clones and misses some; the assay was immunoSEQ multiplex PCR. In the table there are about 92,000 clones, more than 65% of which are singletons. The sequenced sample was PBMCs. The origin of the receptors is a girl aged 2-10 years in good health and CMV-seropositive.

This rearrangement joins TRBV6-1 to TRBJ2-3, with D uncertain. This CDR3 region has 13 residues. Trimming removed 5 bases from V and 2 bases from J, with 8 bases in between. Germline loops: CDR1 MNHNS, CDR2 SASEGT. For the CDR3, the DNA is TGTGCCAGCAGTATCTTCTCCACAGATACGCAGTATTTT. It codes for CASSIFSTDTQYF.

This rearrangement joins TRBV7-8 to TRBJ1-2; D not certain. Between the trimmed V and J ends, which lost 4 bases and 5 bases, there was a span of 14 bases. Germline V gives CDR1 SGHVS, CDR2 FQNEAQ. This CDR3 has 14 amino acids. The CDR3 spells CASSSTAIPYGYTF. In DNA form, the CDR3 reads TGTGCCAGCAGCTCCACAGCCATCCCGTATGGCTACACCTTC. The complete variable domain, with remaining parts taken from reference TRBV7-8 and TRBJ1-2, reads GAGVSQSPRYKVAKRGQDVALRCDPISGHVSLFWYQQALGQGPEFLTYFQNEAQLDKSGLPSDRFFAERPEGSVSTLKIQRTQQEDSAVYLCASSSTAIPYGYTFGSGTRLTVV.

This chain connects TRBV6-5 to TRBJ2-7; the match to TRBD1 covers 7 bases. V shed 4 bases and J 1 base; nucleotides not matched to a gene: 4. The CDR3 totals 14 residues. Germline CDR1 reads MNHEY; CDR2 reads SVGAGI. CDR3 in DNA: TGTGCCAGCAGTTCCTACAGGGGTTCCTACGAGCAGTACTTC. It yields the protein CASSSYRGSYEQYF.

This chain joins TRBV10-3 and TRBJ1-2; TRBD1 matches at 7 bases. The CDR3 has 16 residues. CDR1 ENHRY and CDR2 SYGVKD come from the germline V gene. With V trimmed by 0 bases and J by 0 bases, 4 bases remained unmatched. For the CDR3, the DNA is TGTGCCATCAGTGAGTCAGAACAGGGGACTAACTATGGCTACACCTTC. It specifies CAISESEQGTNYGYTF.